Below are 19 T cell receptor beta chains sequenced from a single sample in a study of blood T cell repertoires in COVID-19. Generated by immunoSEQ multiplex PCR, the TCRdb table keeps only in-frame clones and is missing some. The sample consists of about 210,000 clones, 81% of them appearing once. Material for sequencing was PBMCs or T cells enriched from blood (not recorded which). The source is a woman aged 45-60 years with acute COVID-19.

This clone was counted between two and nine times. The V gene is TRBV18, the J gene TRBJ1-2; possible D gene TRBD1, 5 bases. The germline V and J ends were trimmed by 6 bases and 9 bases, with 26 bases remaining between them. This CDR3 spans 16 amino acids. From germline, CDR1 is KGHSH and CDR2 LQKENI. The CDR3 region has the DNA TGTGCCAGCTCCCGGGGGATAACTAGGCTCGGTCAAAGCTACACCTTC. Its protein is CASSRGITRLGQSYTF.

The chain carries TRBV5-6 and TRBJ1-5; a weak D match, TRBD1 (6 bases). Germline CDR1 is SGHDT and CDR2 is YYEEEE. V dropped 2 bases and J dropped 0 bases, with 9 bases sitting between them. The CDR3 sequence is 15 residues long. The CDR3 sequence: CASSFQGHSNQPQHF. CDR3 nucleotides: TGTGCCAGCAGCTTCCAGGGGCATAGCAATCAGCCCCAGCATTTT.

This chain uses TRBV11-2 with TRBJ1-2; 10 bases fit TRBD1. The CDR3 spans 13 residues. In germline, CDR1 is SGHAT, CDR2 FQNNGV. V shed 5 bases, J shed 4 bases, and the junction held 1 base outside the gene matches. The CDR3: CASSRDRGYGYTF. CDR3 nucleotide sequence: TGTGCCAGCAGCCGGGACAGGGGCTATGGCTACACCTTC.

This clone was detected once. The chain couples TRBV12-3 or TRBV12-4 to TRBJ1-1, with a tentative D call TRBD1 (5 bases). The ends were cut back, 5 bases at V and 10 bases at J, with 14 bases in the middle. This CDR3 has 12 residues. CDR3 region: CASSTAVGGAFF. In nucleotides, the CDR3 is TGTGCCAGCAGTACCGCGGTGGGGGGAGCTTTCTTT.

The chain combines TRBV5-5 with TRBJ2-7, with TRBD1 matching 10 bases. There are 15 residues in the CDR3. CDR1 and CDR2 (germline): SGHKS, YYEKEE (reference sequence). V was clipped by 0 bases and J by 3 bases; unmatched bases: 3. This CDR3 is CASSLVRTGGYEQYF. The CDR3 DNA sequence: TGTGCCAGCAGCTTGGTCAGGACAGGGGGCTACGAGCAGTACTTC.

The chain employs TRBV11-3 and TRBJ2-7; 12 bases agree with TRBD1. Germline loops: CDR1 SGHNT, CDR2 YENEEA. This CDR3 comprises 15 residues. V shed 5 bases, J shed 4 bases, and the junction held 6 bases outside the gene matches. The CDR3 coding sequence is TGTGCCAGCAGCCAACCGGGACAGGGGGCATACGAGCAGTACTTC. Translation: CASSQPGQGAYEQYF.

V gene TRBV6-1 combines with J gene TRBJ1-2; D is ambiguous. V shed 2 bases and J shed 0 bases, with 10 bases lying between them. Per germline, CDR1 MNHNS and CDR2 SASEGT. CDR3 length: 15 residues. The CDR3, as DNA: TGTGCCAGCAGTGAATTGACGGGAGCTAACTATGGCTACACCTTC. This gives the protein CASSELTGANYGYTF.

This chain uses TRBV27 with TRBJ2-5; the match to TRBD2 covers 7 bases. V gave up 5 bases and J gave up 5 bases; unmatched junction bases: 11. The CDR3 consists of 15 residues. Germline V gene lookup returns CDR1 MNHEY and CDR2 SMNVEV (reference sequence). As DNA, the CDR3 is TGTGCCAGCAGTACCGGGACTACCGGTTGGGAGACCCAGTACTTC. Translated, it gives CASSTGTTGWETQYF.

The chain recombines TRBV5-6 with TRBJ1-1; D remains ambiguous. Germline loops: CDR1 SGHDT, CDR2 YYEEEE. CDR3 length: 15 residues. The V end lost 4 bases, the J end lost 1 base, and 14 bases lay between the germline ends. The CDR3 region is CASSQSPTANTEAFF. The CDR3 DNA follows: TGTGCCAGCAGCCAATCCCCTACAGCGAACACTGAAGCTTTCTTT.

CDR3 sequence: CASSYGTTGEAFF. For the CDR3, the DNA is TGTGCCAGCAGCTACGGTACAACAGGGGAAGCTTTCTTT. The V gene is TRBV9, the J gene TRBJ1-1, with a weak D call TRBD1 (6 bases). V was cut by 4 bases and J by 8 bases, with 15 bases left in between. The CDR3 contains 13 residues. Germline CDR1 is SGDLS and CDR2 is YYNGEE.

The CDR3: CASSLFLAGGTPYEQYF. The CDR3 DNA sequence: TGTGCCAGCAGCTTATTCCTAGCGGGGGGCACACCCTACGAGCAGTACTTC. The chain carries TRBV7-9 and TRBJ2-7; 11 bases are shared with TRBD2. The germline V gene encodes CDR1 SEHNR and CDR2 FQNEAQ (reference sequence). The V gene end was trimmed by 2 bases and the J gene end by 2 bases; junction bases not matched to a gene: 8. The CDR3 is 17 residues long.

Only one count was recorded for this clone. V usage is TRBV7-2 and J usage is TRBJ1-2, with a weak D call TRBD1 (6 bases). The V end was cut by 4 bases, the J end by 8 bases, with 17 bases between. Germline lookup yields CDR1 SGHTA and CDR2 FQGNSA. CDR3 length: 14 residues. The CDR3 DNA is TGTGCCAGCAGCTCTGTTTCCGCAGGGGCGGGCTACACCTTC. Amino acid sequence: CASSSVSAGAGYTF.

The J gene is TRBJ1-2, the V gene TRBV6-5; 7 nucleotides match TRBD1. The trim removed 10 bases at V and 3 bases at J, leaving 8 bases unmatched. The CDR3 contains 13 residues. CDR1 MNHEY and CDR2 SVGAGI come from the germline V gene. CDR3 protein: CATAGQQDYGYTF. DNA for the CDR3: TGTGCCACTGCGGGACAGCAAGACTATGGCTACACCTTC.

This sequence joins TRBV7-2 and TRBJ2-2, with TRBD2 as a possible D gene (6 bases). CDR1 and CDR2 from the germline V gene are SGHTA and FQGNSA. Trimming pared 2 bases from V and 5 bases from J, leaving 15 bases between. This CDR3 comprises 16 residues. This CDR3 is CASSLRLAGGTGELFF. The CDR3 DNA reads TGTGCCAGCAGCTTAAGGCTAGCAGGAGGGACCGGGGAGCTGTTTTTT. Supplemented by reference TRBV7-2 and TRBJ2-2, the full variable domain reads GAGVSQSPSNKVTEKGKDVELRCDPISGHTALYWYRQSLGQGLEFLIYFQGNSAPDKSGLPSDRFSAERTGGSVSTLTIQRTQQEDSAVYLCASSLRLAGGTGELFFGEGSRLTVL.

In nucleotides, the CDR3 is TGTGCCAGCTCAAACGGACAGGGATCTAATGGCTACACCTTC. This translates into CASSNGQGSNGYTF. The chain uses TRBV18 and TRBJ1-2; 8 bases map to TRBD1. CDR1 and CDR2 from the germline V gene are KGHSH and LQKENI. This CDR3 is built from 14 residues. The ends lost 5 bases at V and 6 bases at J; junction bases unmatched: 8.

The V and J genes are TRBV5-4 and TRBJ2-1; the match to TRBD2 covers 12 bases. V lost 4 bases, J lost 5 bases, and 4 bases stayed unmatched. Germline CDR1 SGHNT, CDR2 YYREEE (reference sequence). CDR3 size: 15 residues. The CDR3 coding sequence is TGTGCCAGCAGCCCCGGACTAGCGGGGAACAATGAGCAGTTCTTC. The encoded protein is CASSPGLAGNNEQFF.

This chain links TRBV4-2 with TRBJ2-3; 7 bases agree with TRBD2. J lost 3 bases, V lost 3 bases, and 15 bases had no gene match. CDR3 length equals 18 residues. The germline CDR1 and CDR2 sequences are LGHNA and YNFKEQ. This CDR3 is CASSQAGVRGPATDTQYF. As DNA, the CDR3 is TGTGCCAGCAGCCAGGCGGGAGTAAGGGGACCAGCAACAGATACGCAGTATTTT.

The chain links TRBV3-1 (or the pseudogene TRBV3-2) to TRBJ2-7; 8 positions agree with TRBD1. The CDR3 spans 15 residues. The junction had 5 bases not matched to a gene; V was cut back by 0 bases and J by 4 bases. In germline, CDR1 is LGHDT, CDR2 YNNKEL (reference sequence). The CDR3 DNA reads as TGTGCCAGCAGCCAAGACCCTCGACAGGGGTACGAGCAGTACTTC. Protein product: CASSQDPRQGYEQYF.

This chain connects TRBV6-2 or TRBV6-3 to TRBJ1-5; 7 bases line up with TRBD1. Per the germline V gene, CDR1 is MNHEY and CDR2 is SVGEGT. The CDR3 spans 17 residues. With V trimmed by 6 bases and J by 0 bases, 11 bases remained unmatched. CDR3 in amino acids: CASSSRDSWYSNQPQHF. CDR3 DNA: TGTGCCAGCAGCTCCCGGGACAGTTGGTATAGCAATCAGCCCCAGCATTTT.